The 28 T cell receptor beta chains below come from one sample, sequenced in a study of blood T cell repertoires in COVID-19. Produced via immunoSEQ multiplex PCR; TCRdb's table is partial and in-frame only. The sample has roughly 230,000 clones, roughly 80% seen once. The specimen was peripheral blood. These TCRs come from a woman over 75 with acute or convalescent COVID-19.

The gene calls are TRBV2 and TRBJ2-2; D might be TRBD1 (6 bases). The CDR3 is made up of 13 amino acids. Deletions cut 4 bases from V and 4 bases from J, with 7 bases between. Germline-derived CDR1 and CDR2 are SNHLY and FYNNEI. In DNA form, the CDR3 reads TGTGCCAGCAGTGTGGGGGCCACCGGGGAGCTGTTTTTT. The encoded protein is CASSVGATGELFF.

V and J are TRBV25-1 and TRBJ1-1, with D possibly TRBD1 on 5 matching bases. Germline values: CDR1 MGHDK, CDR2 SYGVNS. The CDR3 has 15 residues. V gave up 3 bases and J gave up 0 bases, with 11 bases separating them. The CDR3 DNA sequence: TGTGCCAGCAGTGAGTCCCAGGGCATGAACACTGAAGCTTTCTTT. Encoded protein: CASSESQGMNTEAFF.

V and J are TRBV3-1 (or the pseudogene TRBV3-2) and TRBJ1-5, with D maybe TRBD1 (5 bases). V was pared by 1 base and J by 4 bases, with 8 bases between. The germline V gene has CDR1 LGHDT and CDR2 YNNKEL (reference sequence). The CDR3 loop spans 14 amino acids. The CDR3, as DNA: TGTGCCAGCAGCCAAGGGGGGGGTAATCAGCCCCAGCATTTT. Its translation is CASSQGGGNQPQHF.

This clone was detected only once. The J gene is TRBJ2-1, the V gene TRBV4-2, with a tentative D call TRBD2 (7 bases). CDR1 and CDR2 (germline): LGHNA, YNFKEQ. V shed 6 bases and J shed 8 bases, with 14 bases lying between them. The CDR3 extends over 13 amino acids. This chain's CDR3 is CASSREEGDEQFF. The CDR3 DNA reads TGTGCCAGCAGTCGGGAGGAGGGGGATGAGCAGTTCTTC.

This chain joins TRBV12-3 or TRBV12-4 and TRBJ1-3; tentative D call: TRBD1 (5 bases). V was trimmed by 3 bases and J by 10 bases, leaving 13 bases between them. CDR3 length: 13 amino acids. CDR3 sequence (DNA): TGTGCCAGCAGTTTGGGGCTTTGGGGAACCATATATTTT. This sequence encodes CASSLGLWGTIYF.

The V gene is TRBV7-2, the J gene TRBJ1-2, with TRBD1 matching over 8 bases. The CDR3 is made up of 15 amino acids. Trimming removed 4 bases from V and 8 bases from J; junction bases left unmatched: 12. Germline V gives CDR1 SGHTA, CDR2 FQGNSA. The DNA for the CDR3 is TGTGCCAGCAGCTCTACCAACAGGGGGAAGGACGGCTACACCTTC. Amino acid sequence: CASSSTNRGKDGYTF.

The chain is built from TRBV6-5 and TRBJ2-2; the match to TRBD2 covers 7 bases. The CDR3 is 13 residues long. CDR1 and CDR2 from the germline V gene are MNHEY and SVGAGI. The V segment lost 9 bases and the J segment 6 bases; nucleotides outside the gene matches: 7. The CDR3 DNA is TGTGCCAGTATTGCGGGGGTGTCCGGGGAGCTGTTTTTT. Translation: CASIAGVSGELFF.

Many counts were recorded for this clone. This chain uses TRBV3-1 (or the pseudogene TRBV3-2) with TRBJ1-2, with 7 nucleotides matching TRBD1. Germline CDR1 is LGHDT and CDR2 is YNNKEL (reference sequence). The V segment lost 0 bases and the J segment 4 bases; nucleotides outside the gene matches: 5. The CDR3 is 15 residues long. The CDR3 DNA sequence: TGTGCCAGCAGCCAAGATGTAGGGGGCTTCTATGGCTACACCTTC. Its protein product is CASSQDVGGFYGYTF.

The chain combines TRBV15 with TRBJ2-7; 10 bases fit TRBD2. CDR3 size: 14 residues. Germline lookup yields CDR1 LNHNV and CDR2 YYDKDF (reference sequence). The trim removed 6 bases at V and 6 bases at J, leaving 8 bases unmatched. CDR3 DNA: TGTGCCACCAGAGCTAGCGGGGGCGGGGCCGAGCAGTACTTC. Protein sequence: CATRASGGGAEQYF. The whole variable domain, filled in from reference TRBV15 and TRBJ2-7, reads DAMVIQNPRYQVTQFGKPVTLSCSQTLNHNVMYWYQQKSSQAPKLLFHYYDKDFNNEADTPDNFQSRRPNTSFCFLDIRSPGLGDTAMYLCATRASGGGAEQYFGPGTRLTVT.

The chain links TRBV20-1 to TRBJ2-4, with unresolved D. Per the germline V gene, CDR1 is DFQATT and CDR2 is SNEGSKA (reference sequence). The CDR3 length is 10 residues. Trimming left V 5 bases short and J 7 bases short, with 6 bases between. As DNA, the CDR3 is TGCAGTGCTCCCTCTAACATTCAGTACTTC. Its translation: CSAPSNIQYF.

This clone has just a few counts. The chain employs TRBV18 and TRBJ2-7, with 11 bases identical to TRBD2. The CDR3 is 17 residues long. V was clipped by 2 bases and J by 7 bases; unmatched bases: 13. Per the germline V gene, CDR1 is KGHSH and CDR2 is LQKENI. The CDR3 spells CASSPWGPSGGSREQYF. CDR3 bases: TGTGCCAGCTCACCATGGGGACCTAGCGGGGGGTCTCGGGAGCAGTACTTC.

V gene TRBV6-5 combines with J gene TRBJ2-3; 12 bases agree with TRBD2. This CDR3 region has 14 residues. V gave up 6 bases and J gave up 8 bases; unmatched junction bases: 6. Germline CDR1 is MNHEY and CDR2 is SVGAGI. The CDR3, as DNA: TGTGCCAGCAGGACTAGCGGGAGTGTGAGTACGCAGTATTTT. It encodes CASRTSGSVSTQYF.

V gene TRBV27 combines with J gene TRBJ2-2; 10 bases agree with TRBD2. J was trimmed by 6 bases and V by 3 bases; bases with no gene match: 4. Germline CDR1 reads MNHEY; CDR2 reads SMNVEV (reference sequence). This CDR3 is 15 amino acids long. CDR3 sequence: CASSFVGLAAGELFF. CDR3 bases: TGTGCCAGCAGTTTCGTCGGACTAGCGGCCGGGGAGCTGTTTTTT.

The V gene is TRBV9, the J gene TRBJ2-1; possibly TRBD2 for D (6 bases). Trimming removed 0 bases from V and 7 bases from J, with 14 bases in between. Per germline, CDR1 SGDLS and CDR2 YYNGEE. This CDR3 has 15 amino acids. The CDR3 nucleotides are TGTGCCAGCAGCGTAGAGGCGGGAAATTTGAATGAGCAGTTCTTC. Residues: CASSVEAGNLNEQFF.

The CDR3 is CASLPIRDYGYTF. The CDR3 DNA follows: TGTGCCAGCTTGCCAATTCGGGACTATGGCTACACCTTC. J is TRBJ1-2 and V is TRBV5-7; no clear D. TRBV5-7 is filed as an ORF, its function uncertain. CDR3 length equals 13 residues. The V end lost 7 bases, the J end lost 3 bases, and 13 bases lay between the germline ends.

This clone was observed a handful of times. As DNA, the CDR3 is TGTGCCAGCAGCCGCGACGGCGGTCTCTCTGGAAACACCATATATTTT. Residues: CASSRDGGLSGNTIYF. The chain recombines TRBV3-1 (or the pseudogene TRBV3-2) with TRBJ1-3, with unresolved D. Germline loops: CDR1 LGHDT, CDR2 YNNKEL (reference sequence). Trimming removed 4 bases from V and 0 bases from J, with 13 bases in between. The CDR3 has 16 amino acids.

V gene TRBV19 combines with J gene TRBJ2-3; weak D call: TRBD2 (5 bases). From germline, CDR1 is LNHDA and CDR2 SQIVND (reference sequence). This CDR3 spans 13 amino acids. V was cut by 4 bases and J by 11 bases, with 16 bases left in between. The CDR3: CASSTNSKAEQYF. The DNA of the CDR3 is TGTGCCAGTAGTACAAACAGTAAAGCGGAGCAGTATTTT. Filled out from reference TRBV19 and TRBJ2-3, the complete variable domain reads DGGITQSPKYLFRKEGQNVTLSCEQNLNHDAMYWYRQDPGQGLRLIYYSQIVNDFQKGDIAEGYSVSREKKESFPLTVTSAQKNPTAFYLCASSTNSKAEQYFGPGTRLTVL.

The chain carries TRBV6-6 and TRBJ1-3; 8 bases line up with TRBD1. The CDR3 contains 15 residues. The trim removed 2 bases at V and 4 bases at J, leaving 4 bases unmatched. Per germline, CDR1 MNHNY and CDR2 SVGAGI (reference sequence). CDR3 DNA sequence: TGTGCCAGCAGTTACGGACAGGGTCGAGGAAACACCATATATTTT. Encoded protein: CASSYGQGRGNTIYF.

This rearrangement joins TRBV7-2 to TRBJ2-1; TRBD1 matches at 7 bases. The junction had 9 bases not matched to a gene; V was cut back by 6 bases and J by 4 bases. The CDR3 length is 15 residues. Per the germline V gene, CDR1 is SGHTA and CDR2 is FQGNSA. In DNA form, the CDR3 reads TGTGCCAGCAGTCTTACAGGGGTCACATACAATGAGCAGTTCTTC. It specifies CASSLTGVTYNEQFF.

In its sample, this clone was seen a few times. The chain couples TRBV6-5 to TRBJ1-4, with D possibly being TRBD1 (5 bases). The CDR3 totals 14 residues. Germline V gene data show CDR1 as MNHEY and CDR2 as SVGAGI. The germline V and J ends were trimmed by 9 bases and 7 bases, with 18 bases remaining between them. CDR3 sequence reads: CASHNRARGEKLFF. In DNA, the CDR3 is TGTGCCAGTCACAACCGGGCAAGGGGTGAAAAACTGTTTTTT.

The J gene is TRBJ2-5, the V gene TRBV6-5; the match to TRBD2 covers 9 bases. The CDR3 has 14 amino acids. The V gene end was trimmed by 7 bases and the J gene end by 2 bases; junction bases not matched to a gene: 5. Per the germline V gene, CDR1 is MNHEY and CDR2 is SVGAGI. The CDR3 DNA reads TGTGCCAGCATTAGACTAGCGGTACAAGAGACCCAGTACTTC. This codes for CASIRLAVQETQYF.

J is TRBJ2-7 and V is TRBV3-1 (or the pseudogene TRBV3-2), with TRBD2 matching 14 bases. The germline gives CDR1 LGHDT, CDR2 YNNKEL (reference sequence). Germline trimming cut 1 base from V and 6 bases from J; bases unmatched to any gene: 2. This CDR3 has 15 amino acids. The CDR3 loop is CASSQGGTSGSEQYF. The CDR3, as DNA: TGTGCCAGCAGCCAAGGGGGGACTAGCGGGAGCGAGCAGTACTTC.

This rearrangement joins TRBV11-2 to TRBJ1-6, with TRBD1 as a possible D gene (5 bases). The length of the CDR3 is 14 residues. V was pared by 5 bases and J by 15 bases, with 20 bases between. The germline gives CDR1 SGHAT, CDR2 FQNNGV. CDR3 DNA sequence: TGTGCCAGCAGCCCATCAACAGCAGGGCTTTTCCTCCACTTT. Translation gives CASSPSTAGLFLHF.

This clone was counted between two and nine times. The V and J genes are TRBV3-1 (or the pseudogene TRBV3-2) and TRBJ1-6; 9 nucleotides align to TRBD1. CDR1 is LGHDT, CDR2 YNNKEL, per germline (reference sequence). The CDR3 runs to 15 residues. V was clipped by 4 bases and J by 7 bases; unmatched bases: 5. CDR3 sequence reads: CASSRSGTGNSPLHF. The DNA for the CDR3 is TGTGCCAGCAGCCGATCCGGGACAGGGAATTCACCCCTCCACTTT.

This clone was counted a single time. The rearrangement links TRBV7-9 to TRBJ2-7; a possible D gene is TRBD1 (6 bases). There are 13 residues in the CDR3. With 5 bases removed from V and 4 bases from J, the gap between germline ends came to 12 bases. In germline, CDR1 is SEHNR, CDR2 FQNEAQ (reference sequence). CDR3 nucleotide sequence: TGTGCCAGCAGCGTAGGGACATTTTACGAGCAGTACTTC. Its protein product is CASSVGTFYEQYF.

The chain recombines TRBV5-1 with TRBJ2-1, with 15 nucleotides matching TRBD2. The CDR3 has 17 amino acids. The V segment lost 4 bases and the J segment 3 bases; nucleotides outside the gene matches: 5. Germline lookup yields CDR1 SGHRS and CDR2 YFSETQ. CDR3 bases: TGCGCCAGCAGCGGGACTAGCGGGGGGCCCAACTACAATGAGCAGTTCTTC. Protein: CASSGTSGGPNYNEQFF.

V is TRBV6-6 and J is TRBJ2-7; weak D call: TRBD2 (6 bases). V shed 7 bases and J shed 4 bases, with 14 bases lying between them. CDR1 and CDR2 (germline): MNHNY, SVGAGI (reference sequence). CDR3 length: 13 residues. DNA for the CDR3: TGTGCCAGCACCCCCTCGGGGGAATACGAGCAGTACTTC. This codes for CASTPSGEYEQYF.

This rearrangement joins TRBV6-6 to TRBJ1-6; 7 nucleotides agree with TRBD1. Germline V gene data show CDR1 as MNHNY and CDR2 as SVGAGI (reference sequence). The trim removed 6 bases at V and 9 bases at J, leaving 8 bases unmatched. This CDR3 is built from 14 residues. The CDR3 DNA sequence: TGTGCCAGCAGGCCACAGGGGTTGGGTTCACCCCTCCACTTT. Protein product: CASRPQGLGSPLHF.